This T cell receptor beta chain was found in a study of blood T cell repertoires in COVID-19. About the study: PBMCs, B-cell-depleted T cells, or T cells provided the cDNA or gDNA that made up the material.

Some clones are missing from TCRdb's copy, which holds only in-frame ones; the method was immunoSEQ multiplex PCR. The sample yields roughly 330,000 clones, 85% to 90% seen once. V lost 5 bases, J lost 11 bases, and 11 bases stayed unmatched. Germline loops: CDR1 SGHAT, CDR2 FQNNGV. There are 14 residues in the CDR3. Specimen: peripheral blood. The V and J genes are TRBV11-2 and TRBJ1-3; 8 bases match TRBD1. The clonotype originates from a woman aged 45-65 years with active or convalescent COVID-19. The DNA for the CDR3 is TGTGCCAGCAGCCCCGGGACAGGAGTCGGCCCCATATATTTT. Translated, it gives CASSPGTGVGPIYF.